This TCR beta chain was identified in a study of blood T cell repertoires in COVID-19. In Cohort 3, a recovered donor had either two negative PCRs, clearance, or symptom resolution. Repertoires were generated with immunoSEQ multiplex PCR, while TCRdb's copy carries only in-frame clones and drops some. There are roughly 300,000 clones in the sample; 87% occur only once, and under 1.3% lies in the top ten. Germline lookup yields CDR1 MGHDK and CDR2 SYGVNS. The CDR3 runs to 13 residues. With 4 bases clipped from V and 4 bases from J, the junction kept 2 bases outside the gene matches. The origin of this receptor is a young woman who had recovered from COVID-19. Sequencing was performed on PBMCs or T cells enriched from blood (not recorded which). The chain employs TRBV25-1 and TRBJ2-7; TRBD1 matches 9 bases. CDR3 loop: CASSGDREYEQYF. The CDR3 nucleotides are TGTGCCAGCAGTGGGGACAGGGAGTACGAGCAGTACTTC.